A selection of T cell receptor beta chains follows, all from one sample in a study of tumor-infiltrating lymphocytes in primary liver carcinoma. TCRdb passed the multiplex PCR reads through MiXCR, listing each CDR3 protein once. The table includes 300,000 to 400,000 distinct CDR3 sequences, less than 75% detected once. Sequenced input: peripheral blood. These receptors originate from a man between 35 and 55 years old with primary liver carcinoma and hepatitis B virus infection. Each CDR3 is given with its conserved first and last residue. D genes are given only for firm matches. Clone size is shown for a subset of rows, as once, few, many or a class of expanded clone.

DNA: TGTGCCAGCAGCGGGGGGACGAGGGGCGGGTCTTTAATAGATACGCAGTATTTT
CDR3: CASSGGTRGGSLIDTQYF
J: TRBJ2-3
D: TRBD2
size: NA
V: TRBV6-2/TRBV6-3

DNA: TGCGCCAGCAGCCAAGGGAGGGGCTTAAGAGCAGATACGCAGTATTTT
CDR3: CASSQGRGLRADTQYF
J: TRBJ2-3
D: NA
size: many
V: TRBV4-3

DNA: TGTGCCAGCAGCTTAGGGTTGTCTAGCGAGAGTCGGGACACAGATACACAGTACTTT
CDR3: CASSLGLSSESRDTDTQYF
J: TRBJ2-3
D: NA
size: NA
V: TRBV11-3

DNA: TGTGCCAGCTCACCACCGAATGAAAAACTGTTTTTT
CDR3: CASSPPNEKLFF
J: TRBJ1-4
D: NA
size: once
V: TRBV18

DNA: TGTGCCAGCAGCTTATCGAGTGCTGACACGGGGGAGCTGTTTTTT
CDR3: CASSLSSADTGELFF
J: TRBJ2-2
D: NA
size: NA
V: TRBV7-9

DNA: TGTGCCAGCCATTCCGTCGCTACGCAGTATTTT
CDR3: CASHSVATQYF
J: TRBJ2-3
D: NA
size: many
V: TRBV6-2/TRBV6-3

DNA: TGTGCCAGCAGCGGGACCGGGACAGTATACGGTCAGTACTTC
CDR3: CASSGTGTVYGQYF
J: TRBJ2-7
D: TRBD1
size: few
V: TRBV11-2

DNA: TGTGCCATCAGTGAGGGACTAGCGGGAGAGAGCACAGATACGCAGTATTTT
CDR3: CAISEGLAGESTDTQYF
J: TRBJ2-3
D: TRBD2
size: few
V: TRBV10-3

DNA: TGTGCCAGCAGCTTGGCTCGAGGGACAGGGTCGGAGTATTTT
CDR3: CASSLARGTGSEYF
J: TRBJ2-3
D: TRBD1
size: NA
V: TRBV11-2

DNA: TGTGCCAGCAGCCCCCGTGAGAGTGAGATCTACAATGAGCAGTTCTTC
CDR3: CASSPRESEIYNEQFF
J: TRBJ2-1
D: NA
size: NA
V: TRBV11-2

DNA: TGTGTCAGCAGCCAGAACAGGGGGAACACTGAAGCTTTCTTT
CDR3: CVSSQNRGNTEAFF
J: TRBJ1-1
D: TRBD1
size: NA
V: TRBV6-5

DNA: TGTGCCAGCAGTGGAACCACAGGGGGGAGGATGGAGACCCAGTACTTC
CDR3: CASSGTTGGRMETQYF
J: TRBJ2-5
D: TRBD1
size: few
V: TRBV5-4

DNA: TGTGCCGGCAGCTTGCATGGGACATCCTACAATGATCAGTTCTTC
CDR3: CAGSLHGTSYNDQFF
J: TRBJ2-1
D: NA
size: NA
V: TRBV5-4